This TCR beta chain was recorded in a study of T-cell memory formation after mild COVID-19. A remark on this clonotype: Its antigen is still unknown.

Whole-study findings and limits: The CD4+ clones that contracted clustered mainly within CM and EM, and the CD8+ clones concentrated in EMRA. Some SARS-CoV-2-responding clones were already detected in memory before infection.

V shed 2 bases and J shed 2 bases, with 9 bases lying between them. Germline assignment: CDR1 MGHDK and CDR2 SYGVNS. The CDR3 runs to 14 residues. TCRdb fed the 5' RACE reads into MiXCR, producing one record per CDR3 protein. Among approximately 210,000 distinct CDR3 sequences listed, approximately 20% were seen once. This clonotype was sampled from an adult woman who had mild COVID-19 (a few samples of this study predate the infection). Cell type and time point are not known. Material for sequencing was PBMCs or a T cell subset sorted from them (not recorded which). This sequence joins TRBV25-1 and TRBJ2-5; D unclear. This CDR3 is CASSEMGSQETQYF. The CDR3 nucleotides are TGTGCCAGCAGTGAAATGGGTTCACAAGAGACCCAGTACTTC.